The 5 T cell receptor beta chains below were found in one sample sequenced in a study of shared clonotypes between healthy human individuals. Method: immunoSEQ multiplex PCR; TCRdb's copy keeps in-frame clones and lacks some. The sample consists of approximately 2.3 million clones, approximately 93% of them appearing once. Sequencing used naive CD4+ T cells from PBMCs. Described subset: CD45RA+ positively selected. The receptors stem from a man aged 18 to 30 in good health. Some clones in this sample may be carry-over from other donors' samples.

The chain has TRBV27 and TRBJ2-1, with 7 bases that match TRBD2. Germline V CDR1 and CDR2: MNHEY, SMNVEV (reference sequence). V was pared by 4 bases and J by 7 bases, with 13 bases of the junction left unmatched. The CDR3 contains 16 residues. The CDR3 here is CASSSPGGSRGNEQFF. CDR3 in DNA: TGTGCCAGCAGTTCCCCGGGCGGGAGCCGGGGGAATGAGCAGTTCTTC.

The chain carries TRBV18 and TRBJ1-5, with unresolved D. V shed 6 bases and J shed 0 bases, with 9 bases lying between them. The CDR3 has 14 residues. Looked up from germline, CDR1 is KGHSH and CDR2 is LQKENI. CDR3 bases: TGTGCCAGCTCCTGGGCTAATAGCAATCAGCCCCAGCATTTT. Translation: CASSWANSNQPQHF.

This chain connects TRBV15 to TRBJ2-1; perhaps TRBD1 as D (5 bases). The CDR3 runs 17 residues. Per the germline V gene, CDR1 is LNHNV and CDR2 is YYDKDF (reference sequence). The V and J ends lost 1 base and 4 bases respectively, with 17 bases between them. CDR3 protein: CATSRVVWQGVYNEQFF. The CDR3 DNA follows: TGTGCCACCAGCAGAGTGGTATGGCAAGGGGTTTACAATGAGCAGTTCTTC.

The rearrangement joins TRBV28 to TRBJ2-5; no clear D gene. The CDR3 contains 11 residues. Germline V CDR1 and CDR2: MDHEN, SYDVKM. Trimming took off 7 bases at V and 0 bases at J, with 3 bases between the two ends. CDR3 protein: CASTYQETQYF. The CDR3 DNA sequence: TGTGCCAGCACTTACCAAGAGACCCAGTACTTC. The complete variable domain, with remaining parts taken from reference TRBV28 and TRBJ2-5, reads DVKVTQSSRYLVKRTGEKVFLECVQDMDHENMFWYRQDPGLGLRLIYFSYDVKMKEKGDIPEGYSVSREKKERFSLILESASTNQTSMYLCASTYQETQYFGPGTRLLVL.

As for this clone: The same CDR3 also results from other DNA sequences found in this sample. The chain recombines TRBV5-1 with TRBJ2-3, with D uncertain. Germline lookup yields CDR1 SGHRS and CDR2 YFSETQ. This CDR3 region has 11 residues. V lost 5 bases, J lost 2 bases, and 3 bases lay in between. Written as DNA, the CDR3 is TGCGCCAGCAGATCCACAGATACGCAGTATTTT. Protein sequence: CASRSTDTQYF.